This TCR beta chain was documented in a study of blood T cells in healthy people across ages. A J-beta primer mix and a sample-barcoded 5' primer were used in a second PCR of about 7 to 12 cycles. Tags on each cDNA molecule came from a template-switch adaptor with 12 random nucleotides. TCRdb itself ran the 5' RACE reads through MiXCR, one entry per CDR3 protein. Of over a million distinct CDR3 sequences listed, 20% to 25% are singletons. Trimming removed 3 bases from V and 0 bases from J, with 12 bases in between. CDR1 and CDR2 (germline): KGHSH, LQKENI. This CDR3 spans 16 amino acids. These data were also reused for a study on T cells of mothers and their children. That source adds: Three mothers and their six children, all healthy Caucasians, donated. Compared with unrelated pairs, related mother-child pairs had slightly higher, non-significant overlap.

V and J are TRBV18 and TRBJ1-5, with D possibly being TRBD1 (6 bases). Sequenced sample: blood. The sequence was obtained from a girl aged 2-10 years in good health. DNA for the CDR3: TGTGCCAGCTCACCGGATAAGGGGGGTAGCAATCAGCCCCAGCATTTT. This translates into CASSPDKGGSNQPQHF.